Below, 21 T cell receptor beta chains from the same sample are listed, as sequenced in a study of T-cell memory formation after mild COVID-19. One entry per CDR3 protein, called by TCRdb with MiXCR from the 5' RACE reads. This repertoire shows hundreds of thousands of distinct CDR3 sequences, around 20% found once; its top ten account for 8.4%. Sequenced input: PBMCs or a T cell subset sorted from them (not recorded which). These TCRs come from an adult woman who had mild COVID-19 (a few samples of this study predate the infection). Cell type and time point are not known.

The rearrangement uses TRBV12-3 or TRBV12-4 and TRBJ2-1; 10 nucleotides agree with TRBD2. The CDR3 spans 13 residues. V gave up 8 bases and J gave up 9 bases; unmatched junction bases: 7. CDR3 nucleotide sequence: TGTGCCAGCGCTGTAGCGGGGGGAAGTGAGCAGTTCTTC. It is translated as CASAVAGGSEQFF.

Only a few counts were recorded for this clonotype. The chain couples TRBV30 to TRBJ2-2; D is possibly TRBD1 or TRBD2 (5 bases each). This CDR3 is 14 amino acids long. The germline V gene encodes CDR1 GTSNPN and CDR2 SVGIG (reference sequence). V dropped 3 bases and J dropped 7 bases, with 15 bases sitting between them. CDR3 amino acids: CAWRRRGANGELFF. Written as DNA, the CDR3 is TGTGCCTGGAGGCGACGAGGGGCCAACGGGGAGCTGTTTTTT.

For this clonotype: This may arise from a read error, as a much more abundant clone is one base away. J is TRBJ1-1 and V is TRBV11-1; 7 bases line up with TRBD1. There are 14 residues in the CDR3. CDR1 is SGHAT and CDR2 is FQDESV in the germline V gene (reference sequence). The V gene end was trimmed by 6 bases and the J gene end by 0 bases; junction bases not matched to a gene: 4. This chain's CDR3 is CASRTGQLNTEAFF. The CDR3 DNA sequence: TGTGCCAGCAGAACGGGACAGCTGAACACTGAAGCTTTCTTT.

There are a few counts of this clonotype. The V call is TRBV6-5, the J call TRBJ2-1; TRBD1 aligns across 10 bases. The CDR3 runs to 17 residues. Germline loops: CDR1 MNHEY, CDR2 SVGAGI. V was clipped by 0 bases and J by 1 base; unmatched bases: 3. CDR3 residues: CASSYSGTGESYNEQFF. The DNA for the CDR3 is TGTGCCAGCAGTTACTCCGGGACAGGGGAGTCCTACAATGAGCAGTTCTTC.

The V gene is TRBV20-1, the J gene TRBJ1-4; weak D call: TRBD1 (5 bases). Germline assignment: CDR1 DFQATT and CDR2 SNEGSKA (reference sequence). V gave up 5 bases and J gave up 8 bases, with 15 bases separating them. This CDR3 is built from 13 residues. The CDR3 is CSALTPEGEKLFF. The CDR3 region has the DNA TGCAGTGCTCTGACCCCGGAGGGGGAAAAACTGTTTTTT.

This clonotype showed up just a few times. The DNA for the CDR3 is TGTGCCAGCAGCTTCACAGGGGGCTCCGGCAATCAGCCCCAGCATTTT. Protein sequence: CASSFTGGSGNQPQHF. V usage is TRBV7-2 and J usage is TRBJ1-5; 9 positions agree with TRBD1. Germline V gives CDR1 SGHTA, CDR2 FQGNSA. J lost 2 bases, V lost 3 bases, and 5 bases had no gene match. This CDR3 region has 16 residues.

The CDR3 region has the DNA TGTGCCAGCAGCGCTGGGGGGGCAGGGCAGCCCCAGCATTTT. Amino acid sequence: CASSAGGAGQPQHF. V usage is TRBV9 and J usage is TRBJ1-5; the D gene is possibly TRBD1 (6 bases). Germline CDR1 and CDR2: SGDLS and YYNGEE. The V end lost 3 bases, the J end lost 7 bases, and 14 bases lay between the germline ends. This CDR3 is 14 amino acids long.

The chain carries TRBV12-3 or TRBV12-4 and TRBJ1-4, with a weak D call TRBD1 (5 bases). There are 15 residues in the CDR3. V was shortened by 4 bases and J by 3 bases, with 12 bases between the two germline ends. CDR3 amino acids: CASSSSGRANEKLFF. CDR3 nucleotides: TGTGCCAGCAGTTCATCAGGGCGGGCTAATGAAAAACTGTTTTTT.

This clonotype was picked up a small number of times. This chain connects TRBV15 to TRBJ2-5; D not resolved. V was shortened by 1 base and J by 1 base, with 4 bases between the two germline ends. There are 13 residues in the CDR3. Germline-derived CDR1 and CDR2 are LNHNV and YYDKDF (reference sequence). CDR3: CATSRAFQETQYF. In DNA, the CDR3 is TGTGCCACCAGCAGAGCCTTCCAAGAGACCCAGTACTTC.

J is TRBJ1-1 and V is TRBV20-1; perhaps TRBD1 as D (6 bases). CDR3 size: 13 residues. The germline V gene has CDR1 DFQATT and CDR2 SNEGSKA (reference sequence). In nucleotides, the CDR3 is TGCAGCGCTGGGGGGACACCAAACACTGAAGCTTTCTTT. It encodes CSAGGTPNTEAFF.

There are many counts of this clonotype. The CDR3, as DNA: TGTGCCATCAGTGAGTCGATAGGGACGCCGAGGACTGGAAACACCATATATTTT. Translated, it gives CAISESIGTPRTGNTIYF. The chain recombines TRBV10-3 with TRBJ1-3, with a weak D call TRBD1 (5 bases). The CDR3 covers 18 residues. Germline V lookup: CDR1 ENHRY, CDR2 SYGVKD. V lost 0 bases to trimming and J lost 2 bases, with 17 bases between them.

The chain links TRBV28 to TRBJ2-7; D gene unclear. The CDR3 runs 14 residues. V lost 7 bases and J 7 bases, leaving 20 bases between the germline ends. Germline-derived CDR1 and CDR2 are MDHEN and SYDVKM. The CDR3 DNA reads as TGTGCCAGCACCGCCGGCACAGCCGGCGATGAGCAGTACTTC. Translation: CASTAGTAGDEQYF. The entire variable domain, with the rest obtained from reference TRBV28 and TRBJ2-7, is as follows: DVKVTQSSRYLVKRTGEKVFLECVQDMDHENMFWYRQDPGLGLRLIYFSYDVKMKEKGDIPEGYSVSREKKERFSLILESASTNQTSMYLCASTAGTAGDEQYFGPGTRLTVT.

This clonotype was counted between two and nine times. The rearrangement joins TRBV18 to TRBJ1-2; 7 positions match TRBD1. With V trimmed by 3 bases and J by 3 bases, 7 bases remained unmatched. This CDR3 has 15 residues. The germline V gene encodes CDR1 KGHSH and CDR2 LQKENI. DNA for the CDR3: TGTGCCAGCTCACCGACAGGGACGGGGTACTATGGCTACACCTTC. Its protein product is CASSPTGTGYYGYTF.

The genes are TRBV7-6 and TRBJ2-2; D unresolved. From germline, CDR1 is SGHVS and CDR2 FNYEAQ. Trimming pared 10 bases from V and 3 bases from J, leaving 6 bases between. The CDR3 runs 11 residues. The CDR3 sequence is CAIGDTGELFF. The CDR3 DNA follows: TGTGCCATTGGGGACACCGGGGAGCTGTTTTTT.

This chain joins TRBV7-2 and TRBJ1-2, with a tentative D call TRBD1 (5 bases). Germline V gene sequence: CDR1 SGHTA, CDR2 FQGNSA. Deletions cut 4 bases from V and 6 bases from J, with 15 bases between. The CDR3 spans 14 residues. The CDR3 coding sequence is TGTGCCAGCAGCTCAGAGCGGGGGTATCATGGCTACACCTTC. Its protein product is CASSSERGYHGYTF.

This chain links TRBV12-3 or TRBV12-4 with TRBJ2-1; 10 bases line up with TRBD2. The CDR3 totals 13 residues. J was trimmed by 9 bases and V by 6 bases; bases with no gene match: 5. As DNA, the CDR3 is TGTGCCAGCAGCCTGAGCGGGAGGGCTGAGCAGTTCTTC. It encodes CASSLSGRAEQFF.

This chain connects TRBV12-3 or TRBV12-4 to TRBJ1-2, with 9 bases lining up with TRBD1. The junction had 8 bases not matched to a gene; V was cut back by 5 bases and J by 4 bases. This CDR3 spans 15 amino acids. The DNA for the CDR3 is TGTGCCAGCAGTCCCGGGACAGGGTTCGGCTATGGCTACACCTTC. This sequence encodes CASSPGTGFGYGYTF.

This clonotype was seen more than once but under ten times. The rearrangement links TRBV6-5 to TRBJ1-1; D is undetermined. Trimming removed 5 bases at V and 3 bases at J, with 19 bases between. The CDR3 totals 16 residues. Per germline, CDR1 MNHEY and CDR2 SVGAGI. DNA of the CDR3: TGTGCCAGCAGTCGCATGTTAGGGCTTGATGACACTGAAGCTTTCTTT. It translates to CASSRMLGLDDTEAFF.

The chain is built from TRBV6-5 and TRBJ2-5; 9 nucleotides match TRBD1. V was pared by 5 bases and J by 8 bases, with 24 bases of the junction left unmatched. Germline assignment: CDR1 MNHEY and CDR2 SVGAGI. This CDR3 contains 19 residues. The CDR3, as DNA: TGTGCCAGCAGTCGCCCGAGGACAGGGGTCGGGGGTCCCTTAAGTACCCAGTACTTC. Amino acids: CASSRPRTGVGGPLSTQYF.

This clonotype came up a few times. The V gene is TRBV2, the J gene TRBJ2-5; D gene uncertain. Germline CDR1 reads SNHLY; CDR2 reads FYNNEI. Between the trimmed V and J ends, which lost 10 bases and 3 bases, there was a span of 15 bases. The CDR3 has 13 residues. CDR3 DNA: TGTGCCATCGGAGTAGAGAGTAAAGAGACCCAGTACTTC. Residues: CAIGVESKETQYF.

The gene calls are TRBV5-4 and TRBJ2-5; 8 nucleotides match TRBD1. Germline lookup yields CDR1 SGHNT and CDR2 YYREEE (reference sequence). The trim removed 2 bases at V and 3 bases at J, leaving 6 bases unmatched. CDR3 length: 15 residues. The CDR3 region has the DNA TGTGCCAGCAGCTTTAAGACAGGGGCCGAAGAGACCCAGTACTTC. The encoded protein is CASSFKTGAEETQYF.